The sequence of this T cell receptor beta chain was determined in a study of control samples from healthy donors and cancer patients. TCRdb's table, derived via immunoSEQ multiplex PCR, lists solely in-frame clones and lacks some. This repertoire shows about 83,000 clones, 75% to 95% found once; its top ten account for 15% to 19%. The germline gives CDR1 PRHDT, CDR2 FYEKMQ (reference sequence). The J segment lost 5 bases and the V segment lost 5 bases, leaving 6 bases of the junction unmatched. The length of the CDR3 is 15 residues. This sequence joins TRBV13 and TRBJ2-2; TRBD1 aligns across 9 bases. The specimen was blood. The clonotype was recovered from a man in his thirties or forties in good health. The CDR3 nucleotides are TGTGCCAGCAGCCCGGACAGGGGCAGAACCGGGGAGCTGTTTTTT. Its translation: CASSPDRGRTGELFF.